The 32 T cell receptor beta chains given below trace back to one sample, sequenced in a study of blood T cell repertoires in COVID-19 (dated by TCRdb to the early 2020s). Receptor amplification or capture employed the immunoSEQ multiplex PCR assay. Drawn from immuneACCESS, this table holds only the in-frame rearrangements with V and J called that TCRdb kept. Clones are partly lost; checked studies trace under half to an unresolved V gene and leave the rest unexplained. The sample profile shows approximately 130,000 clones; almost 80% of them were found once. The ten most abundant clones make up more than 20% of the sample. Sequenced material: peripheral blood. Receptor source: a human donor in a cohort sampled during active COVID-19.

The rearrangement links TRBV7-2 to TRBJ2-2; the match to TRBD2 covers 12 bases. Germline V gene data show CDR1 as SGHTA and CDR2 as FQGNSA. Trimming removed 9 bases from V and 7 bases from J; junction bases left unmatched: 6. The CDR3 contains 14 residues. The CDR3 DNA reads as TGTGCCAGTGGTCCTAGCGGGAGGGTCGGGGAGCTGTTTTTT. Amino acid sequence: CASGPSGRVGELFF. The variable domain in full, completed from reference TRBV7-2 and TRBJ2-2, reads GAGVSQSPSNKVTEKGKDVELRCDPISGHTALYWYRQSLGQGLEFLIYFQGNSAPDKSGLPSDRFSAERTGGSVSTLTIQRTQQEDSAVYLCASGPSGRVGELFFGEGSRLTVL.

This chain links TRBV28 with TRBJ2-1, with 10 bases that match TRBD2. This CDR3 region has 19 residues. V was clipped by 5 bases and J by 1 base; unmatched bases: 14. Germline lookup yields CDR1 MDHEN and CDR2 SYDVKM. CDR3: CASSESGGGRYWSYNEQFF. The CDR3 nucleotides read TGTGCCAGCAGTGAAAGCGGGGGGGGTAGGTATTGGTCCTACAATGAGCAGTTCTTC.

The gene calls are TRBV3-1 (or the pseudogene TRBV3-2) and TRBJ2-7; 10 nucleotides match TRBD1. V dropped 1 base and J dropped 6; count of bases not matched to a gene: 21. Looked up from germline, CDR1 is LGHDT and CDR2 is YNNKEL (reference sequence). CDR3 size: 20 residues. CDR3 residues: CASSQAVNHLPGTGESEQYF. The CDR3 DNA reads TGTGCCAGCAGCCAAGCGGTAAACCACCTCCCCGGGACAGGGGAATCCGAGCAGTACTTC.

CDR3 coding DNA: TGCGCCAGCACCCTCCTGGTCGGAGGGAATGAGCAGTTCTTC. This sequence encodes CASTLLVGGNEQFF. This chain connects TRBV5-1 to TRBJ2-1; D might be TRBD2 (6 bases). Germline CDR1 reads SGHRS; CDR2 reads YFSETQ. The V end lost 6 bases, the J end lost 7 bases, and 17 bases lay between the germline ends. This CDR3 comprises 14 residues.

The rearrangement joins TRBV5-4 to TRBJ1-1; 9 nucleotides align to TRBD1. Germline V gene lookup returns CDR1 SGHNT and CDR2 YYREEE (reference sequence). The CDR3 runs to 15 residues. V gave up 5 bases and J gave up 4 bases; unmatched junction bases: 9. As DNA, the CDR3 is TGTGCCAGCAGTAAAGACAGGGGGAGGGGCACTGAAGCTTTCTTT. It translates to CASSKDRGRGTEAFF.

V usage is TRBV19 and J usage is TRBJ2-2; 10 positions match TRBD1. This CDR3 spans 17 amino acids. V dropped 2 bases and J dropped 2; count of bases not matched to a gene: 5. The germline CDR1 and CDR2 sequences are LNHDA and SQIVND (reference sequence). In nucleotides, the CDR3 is TGTGCCAGTAGTATAACCGGACAGGGGGGCAACACCGGGGAGCTGTTTTTT. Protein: CASSITGQGGNTGELFF. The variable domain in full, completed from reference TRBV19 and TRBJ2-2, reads DGGITQSPKYLFRKEGQNVTLSCEQNLNHDAMYWYRQDPGQGLRLIYYSQIVNDFQKGDIAEGYSVSREKKESFPLTVTSAQKNPTAFYLCASSITGQGGNTGELFFGEGSRLTVL.

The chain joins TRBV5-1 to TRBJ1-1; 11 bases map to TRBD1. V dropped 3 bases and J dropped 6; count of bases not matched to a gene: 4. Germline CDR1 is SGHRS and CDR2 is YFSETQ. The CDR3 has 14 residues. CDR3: CASSWTGGRAEAFF. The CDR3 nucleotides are TGCGCCAGCAGCTGGACAGGGGGCAGGGCTGAAGCTTTCTTT.

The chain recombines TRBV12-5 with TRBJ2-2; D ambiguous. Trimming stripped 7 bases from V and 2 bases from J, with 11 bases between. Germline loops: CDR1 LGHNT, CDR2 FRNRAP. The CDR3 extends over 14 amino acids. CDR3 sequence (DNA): TGTGCTAGTGCCCTCGAAGCCAACACCGGGGAGCTGTTTTTT. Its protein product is CASALEANTGELFF. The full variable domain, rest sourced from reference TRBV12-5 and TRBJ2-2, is DARVTQTPRHKVTEMGQEVTMRCQPILGHNTVFWYRQTMMQGLELLAYFRNRAPLDDSGMPKDRFSAEMPDATLATLKIQPSEPRDSAVYFCASALEANTGELFFGEGSRLTVL.

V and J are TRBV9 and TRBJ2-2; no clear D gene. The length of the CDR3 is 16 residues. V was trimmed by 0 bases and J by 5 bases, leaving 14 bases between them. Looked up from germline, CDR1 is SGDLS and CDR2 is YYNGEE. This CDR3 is CASSVEARARTGELFF. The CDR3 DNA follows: TGTGCCAGCAGCGTAGAGGCGCGAGCGCGGACCGGGGAGCTGTTTTTT.

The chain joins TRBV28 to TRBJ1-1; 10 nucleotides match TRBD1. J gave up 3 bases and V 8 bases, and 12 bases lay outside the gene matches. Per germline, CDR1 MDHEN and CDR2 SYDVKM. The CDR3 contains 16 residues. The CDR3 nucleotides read TGTGCCAGCTCCCCAGCCGGGACAGGGGTTTACACTGAAGCTTTCTTT. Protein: CASSPAGTGVYTEAFF.

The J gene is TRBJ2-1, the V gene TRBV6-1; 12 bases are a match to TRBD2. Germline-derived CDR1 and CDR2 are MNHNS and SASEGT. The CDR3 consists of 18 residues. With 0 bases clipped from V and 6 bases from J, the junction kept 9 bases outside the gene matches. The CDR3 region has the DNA TGTGCCAGCAGTGAAGCCTCTAGCGGGGGGGCCGTATTCAATGAGCAGTTCTTC. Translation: CASSEASSGGAVFNEQFF.

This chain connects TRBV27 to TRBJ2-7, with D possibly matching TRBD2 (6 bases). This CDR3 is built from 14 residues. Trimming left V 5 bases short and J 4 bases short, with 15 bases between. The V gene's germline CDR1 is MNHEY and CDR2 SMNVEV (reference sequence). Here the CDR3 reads CASSPRDSRYEQYF. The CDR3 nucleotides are TGTGCCAGCAGTCCCCGGGACTCCCGTTACGAGCAGTACTTC.

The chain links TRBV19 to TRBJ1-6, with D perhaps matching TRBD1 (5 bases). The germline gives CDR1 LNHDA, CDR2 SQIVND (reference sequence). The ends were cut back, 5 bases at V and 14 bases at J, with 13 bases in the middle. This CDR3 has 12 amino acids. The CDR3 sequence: CASSGTRGALHF. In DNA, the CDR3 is TGTGCCAGTAGTGGAACACGGGGGGCCCTCCACTTT.

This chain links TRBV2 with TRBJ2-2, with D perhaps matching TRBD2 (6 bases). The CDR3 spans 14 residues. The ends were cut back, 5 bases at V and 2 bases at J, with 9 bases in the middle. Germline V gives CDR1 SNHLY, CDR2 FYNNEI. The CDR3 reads CASSSGRNTGELFF. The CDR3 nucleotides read TGTGCCAGCAGTTCCGGGAGAAACACCGGGGAGCTGTTTTTT.

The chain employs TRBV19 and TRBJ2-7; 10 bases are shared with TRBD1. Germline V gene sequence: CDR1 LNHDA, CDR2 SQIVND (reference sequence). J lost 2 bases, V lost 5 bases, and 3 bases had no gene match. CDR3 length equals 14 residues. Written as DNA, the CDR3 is TGTGCCAGTAGTCCGGGACAGGGGCCCTACGAGCAGTACTTC. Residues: CASSPGQGPYEQYF.

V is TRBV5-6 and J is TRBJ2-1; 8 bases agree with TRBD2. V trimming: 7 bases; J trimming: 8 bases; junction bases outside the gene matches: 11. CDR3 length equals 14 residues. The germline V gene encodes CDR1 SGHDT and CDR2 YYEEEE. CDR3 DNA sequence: TGTGCCAGCGGCGCGGGGACTAGACGGGATGAGCAGTTCTTC. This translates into CASGAGTRRDEQFF.

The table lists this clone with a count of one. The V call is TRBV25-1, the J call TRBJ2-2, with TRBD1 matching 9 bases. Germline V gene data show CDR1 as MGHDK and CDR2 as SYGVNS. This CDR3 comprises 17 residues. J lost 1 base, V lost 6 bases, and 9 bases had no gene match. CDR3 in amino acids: CASSPTPGQGNTGELFF. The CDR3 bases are TGTGCCAGCAGCCCCACCCCGGGACAGGGGAACACCGGGGAGCTGTTTTTT.

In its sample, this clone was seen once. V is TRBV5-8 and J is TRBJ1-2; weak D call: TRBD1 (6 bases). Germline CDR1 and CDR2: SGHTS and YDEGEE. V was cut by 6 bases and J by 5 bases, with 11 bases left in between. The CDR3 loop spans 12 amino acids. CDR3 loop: CASTYREYGYTF. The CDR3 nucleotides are TGTGCCAGCACATACAGGGAATATGGCTACACCTTC.

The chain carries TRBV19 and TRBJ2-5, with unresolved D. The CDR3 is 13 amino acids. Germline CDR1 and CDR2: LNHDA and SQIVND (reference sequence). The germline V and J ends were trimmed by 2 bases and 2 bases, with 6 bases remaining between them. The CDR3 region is CASSINNQETQYF. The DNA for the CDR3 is TGTGCCAGTAGTATAAATAATCAAGAGACCCAGTACTTC.

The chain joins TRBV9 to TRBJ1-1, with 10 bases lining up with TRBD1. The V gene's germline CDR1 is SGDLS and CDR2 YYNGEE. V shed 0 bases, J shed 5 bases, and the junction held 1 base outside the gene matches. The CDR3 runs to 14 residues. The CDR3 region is CASSVGQGATEAFF. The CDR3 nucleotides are TGTGCCAGCAGCGTAGGACAGGGGGCAACTGAAGCTTTCTTT.

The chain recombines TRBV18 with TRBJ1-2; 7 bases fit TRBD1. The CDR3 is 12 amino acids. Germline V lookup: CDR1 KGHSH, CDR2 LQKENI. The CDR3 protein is CASQGEGSGYTF. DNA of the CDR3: TGTGCTTCGCAGGGGGAAGGCTCTGGCTACACCTTC.

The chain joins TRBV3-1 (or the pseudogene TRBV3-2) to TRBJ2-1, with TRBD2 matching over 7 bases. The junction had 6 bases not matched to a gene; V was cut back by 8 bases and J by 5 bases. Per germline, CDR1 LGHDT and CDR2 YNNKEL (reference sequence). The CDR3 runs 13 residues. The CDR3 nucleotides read TGTGCCAGCGGGGCGGGAGTAAACAATGAGCAGTTCTTC. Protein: CASGAGVNNEQFF.

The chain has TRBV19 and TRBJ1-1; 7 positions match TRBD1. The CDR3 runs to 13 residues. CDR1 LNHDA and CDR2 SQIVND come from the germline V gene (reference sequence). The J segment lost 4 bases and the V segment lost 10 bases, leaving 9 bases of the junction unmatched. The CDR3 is CATTRQGFTEAFF. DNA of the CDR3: TGTGCCACCACTAGACAGGGCTTCACTGAAGCTTTCTTT.

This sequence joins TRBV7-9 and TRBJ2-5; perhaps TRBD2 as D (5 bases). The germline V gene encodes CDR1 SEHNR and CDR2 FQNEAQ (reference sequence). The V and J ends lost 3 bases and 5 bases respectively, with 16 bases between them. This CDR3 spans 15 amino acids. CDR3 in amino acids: CASSFEGKELETQYF. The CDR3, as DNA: TGTGCCAGCAGCTTTGAGGGAAAGGAATTGGAGACCCAGTACTTC.

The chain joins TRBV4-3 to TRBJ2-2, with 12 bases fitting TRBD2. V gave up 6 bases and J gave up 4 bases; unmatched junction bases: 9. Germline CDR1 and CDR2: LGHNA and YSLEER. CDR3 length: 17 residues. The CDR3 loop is CASSATRLAGVTGELFF. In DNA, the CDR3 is TGCGCCAGCAGTGCGACCCGACTAGCGGGAGTCACCGGGGAGCTGTTTTTT.

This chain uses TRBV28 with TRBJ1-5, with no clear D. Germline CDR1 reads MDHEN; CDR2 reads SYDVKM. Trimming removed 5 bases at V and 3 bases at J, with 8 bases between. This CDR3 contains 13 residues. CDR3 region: CASSTEINQPQHF. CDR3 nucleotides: TGTGCCAGCAGTACCGAGATCAATCAGCCCCAGCATTTT.

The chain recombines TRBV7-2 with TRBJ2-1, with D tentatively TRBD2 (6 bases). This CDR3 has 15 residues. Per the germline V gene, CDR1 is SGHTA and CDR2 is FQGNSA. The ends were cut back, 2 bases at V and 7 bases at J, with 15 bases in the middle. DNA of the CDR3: TGTGCCAGCAGCTTAAGGACGGTGGGGGGAAATGAGCAGTTCTTC. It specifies CASSLRTVGGNEQFF.

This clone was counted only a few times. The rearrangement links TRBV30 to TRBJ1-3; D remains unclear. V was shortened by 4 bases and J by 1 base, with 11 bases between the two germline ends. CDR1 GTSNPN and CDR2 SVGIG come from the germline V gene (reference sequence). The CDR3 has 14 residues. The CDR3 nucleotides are TGTGCCTGGACCCGAGGGAGTTCTGGAAACACCATATATTTT. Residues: CAWTRGSSGNTIYF. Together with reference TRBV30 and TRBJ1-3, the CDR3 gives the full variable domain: SQTIHQWPATLVQPVGSPLSLECTVEGTSNPNLYWYRQAAGRGLQLLFYSVGIGQISSEVPQNLSASRPQDRQFILSSKKLLLSDSGFYLCAWTRGSSGNTIYFGEGSWLTVV.

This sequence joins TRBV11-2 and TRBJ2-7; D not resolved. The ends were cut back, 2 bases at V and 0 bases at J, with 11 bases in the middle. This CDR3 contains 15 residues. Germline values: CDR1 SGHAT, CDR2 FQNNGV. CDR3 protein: CASSLYSTGSYEQYF. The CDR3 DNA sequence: TGTGCCAGCAGCTTATATTCAACGGGCTCCTACGAGCAGTACTTC. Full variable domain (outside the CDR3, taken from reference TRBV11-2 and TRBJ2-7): EAGVAQSPRYKIIEKRQSVAFWCNPISGHATLYWYQQILGQGPKLLIQFQNNGVVDDSQLPKDRFSAERLKGVDSTLKIQPAKLEDSAVYLCASSLYSTGSYEQYFGPGTRLTVT.

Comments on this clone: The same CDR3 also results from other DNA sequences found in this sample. The CDR3 DNA sequence: TGCGCCAGCAGCCAAGATACAGGGTCGGGCTATGGCTACACCTTC. This encodes CASSQDTGSGYGYTF. The chain joins TRBV4-3 to TRBJ1-2, with TRBD1 as a possible D gene (6 bases). Germline lookup yields CDR1 LGHNA and CDR2 YSLEER. This CDR3 region has 15 residues. V shed 0 bases and J shed 4 bases, with 12 bases lying between them.

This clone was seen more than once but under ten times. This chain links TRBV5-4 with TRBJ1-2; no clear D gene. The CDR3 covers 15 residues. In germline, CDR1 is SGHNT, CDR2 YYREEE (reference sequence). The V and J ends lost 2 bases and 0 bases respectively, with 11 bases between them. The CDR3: CASSFFRDPNYGYTF. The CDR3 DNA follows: TGTGCCAGCAGCTTTTTCCGAGATCCTAACTATGGCTACACCTTC.

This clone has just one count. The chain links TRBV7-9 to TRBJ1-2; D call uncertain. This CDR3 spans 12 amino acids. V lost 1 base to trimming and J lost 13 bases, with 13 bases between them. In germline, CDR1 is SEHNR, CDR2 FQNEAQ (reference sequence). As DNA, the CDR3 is TGTGCCAGCAGCTTAGGGACTCTTGCACCCACCTTC. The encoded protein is CASSLGTLAPTF.